Shown below are 23 T cell receptor beta chains from a single sample sequenced in a study of OX40 agonist ivuxolimab in advanced cancers. Using immunoSEQ multiplex PCR, the repertoire was profiled, and TCRdb retains in-frame clones only, with some absent. The sample lists about 66,000 clones, around 86% seen once, with 3.9% in the top ten. The source material was CD4+ or CD8+ T cells sorted from blood, sampled in a trial of the OX40 agonist ivuxolimab. Source of these receptors: an adult with an advanced solid tumor such as melanoma, head and neck, liver or kidney cancer.

The chain combines TRBV15 with TRBJ2-5; D gene ambiguous. The germline V gene has CDR1 LNHNV and CDR2 YYDKDF (reference sequence). CDR3 length: 15 amino acids. V was pared by 0 bases and J by 5 bases, with 13 bases between. CDR3 residues: CATSRDRVVGETQYF. The CDR3 bases are TGTGCCACCAGCAGAGATCGAGTGGTCGGGGAGACCCAGTACTTC.

V and J are TRBV7-8 and TRBJ2-7; D not resolved. This CDR3 has 12 residues. V lost 4 bases to trimming and J lost 5 bases, with 9 bases between them. Per the germline V gene, CDR1 is SGHVS and CDR2 is FQNEAQ. The CDR3 is CASSSERHEQYF. The DNA for the CDR3 is TGTGCCAGCAGCTCTGAGAGACACGAGCAGTACTTC.

The chain is built from TRBV18 and TRBJ2-1; D gene unclear. This CDR3 contains 15 residues. V was clipped by 3 bases and J by 1 base, with 10 bases between them. Germline V gene sequence: CDR1 KGHSH, CDR2 LQKENI. Here the CDR3 reads CASSPSSLSYNEQFF. In nucleotides, the CDR3 is TGTGCCAGCTCACCCTCTTCGTTATCCTACAATGAGCAGTTCTTC. The entire variable domain, with the rest obtained from reference TRBV18 and TRBJ2-1, is as follows: NAGVMQNPRHLVRRRGQEARLRCSPMKGHSHVYWYRQLPEEGLKFMVYLQKENIIDESGMPKERFSAEFPKEGPSILRIQQVVRGDSAAYFCASSPSSLSYNEQFFGPGTRLTVL.

The rearrangement joins TRBV7-3 to TRBJ1-1; D not resolved. The CDR3 is 13 residues long. The V end lost 1 base, the J end lost 3 bases, and 6 bases lay between the germline ends. Germline CDR1 is SGHTA and CDR2 is FQGTGA. CDR3 DNA sequence: TGTGCCAGCAGCTTAAGCTCCTACACTGAAGCTTTCTTT. Its translation: CASSLSSYTEAFF.

The rearrangement links TRBV28 to TRBJ2-3, with a weak D call TRBD1 (5 bases). V was shortened by 2 bases and J by 2 bases, with 11 bases between the two germline ends. Germline V gene data show CDR1 as MDHEN and CDR2 as SYDVKM. The length of the CDR3 is 15 residues. The CDR3 protein is CASSLGTGPTDTQYF. CDR3 DNA sequence: TGTGCCAGCAGTTTAGGAACAGGTCCCACAGATACGCAGTATTTT.

The chain has TRBV5-1 and TRBJ1-1; no clear D. The V gene lost 0 bases and the J gene lost 5 bases, with 11 bases spanning the gap. Germline loops: CDR1 SGHRS, CDR2 YFSETQ. CDR3 size: 14 residues. The CDR3 DNA reads as TGCGCCAGCAGCTTGGCCACACAGCGGACTGAAGCTTTCTTT. Its protein is CASSLATQRTEAFF. Full variable domain (remainder filled in from reference TRBV5-1 and TRBJ1-1): KAGVTQTPRYLIKTRGQQVTLSCSPISGHRSVSWYQQTPGQGLQFLFEYFSETQRNKGNFPGRFSGRQFSNSRSEMNVSTLELGDSALYLCASSLATQRTEAFFGQGTRLTVV.

In its sample, this clone is medium-sized. The chain employs TRBV11-3 and TRBJ2-7, with 8 bases lining up with TRBD1. Germline trimming cut 4 bases from V and 5 bases from J; bases unmatched to any gene: 7. The CDR3 is 14 amino acids. CDR1 is SGHNT and CDR2 is YENEEA in the germline V gene. In nucleotides, the CDR3 is TGTGCCAGCAGCTCACACAGGGGGGTGAACGAGCAGTACTTC. Translating it yields CASSSHRGVNEQYF. Drawing the rest from reference TRBV11-3 and TRBJ2-7, the complete variable domain is EAGVVQSPRYKIIEKKQPVAFWCNPISGHNTLYWYLQNLGQGPELLIRYENEEAVDDSQLPKDRFSAERLKGVDSTLKIQPAELGDSAVYLCASSSHRGVNEQYFGPGTRLTVT.

V usage is TRBV6-1 and J usage is TRBJ2-5; D is unresolved. The CDR3 contains 12 residues. Germline V lookup: CDR1 MNHNS, CDR2 SASEGT. The germline V and J ends were trimmed by 5 bases and 4 bases, with 8 bases remaining between them. The CDR3 DNA sequence: TGTGCCAGCAGTCGTAAGGGAGAGACCCAGTACTTC. This sequence encodes CASSRKGETQYF.

This chain joins TRBV18 and TRBJ2-7; possible D gene TRBD2, 6 bases. Germline CDR1 KGHSH, CDR2 LQKENI. This CDR3 comprises 14 residues. Between the trimmed V and J ends, which lost 3 bases and 4 bases, there was a span of 13 bases. CDR3 sequence: CASSPGGVIYEQYF. The DNA of the CDR3 is TGTGCCAGCTCACCCGGCGGGGTAATATACGAGCAGTACTTC. The complete variable domain, with remaining parts taken from reference TRBV18 and TRBJ2-7, reads NAGVMQNPRHLVRRRGQEARLRCSPMKGHSHVYWYRQLPEEGLKFMVYLQKENIIDESGMPKERFSAEFPKEGPSILRIQQVVRGDSAAYFCASSPGGVIYEQYFGPGTRLTVT.

The chain uses TRBV7-2 and TRBJ2-1; either TRBD1 or TRBD2 may supply D (5 bases each). This CDR3 has 15 residues. The germline V gene has CDR1 SGHTA and CDR2 FQGNSA. V was clipped by 8 bases and J by 4 bases, with 18 bases between them. The CDR3 DNA reads as TGTGCCAGCGATAGGGGAGATTCTCGTTACAATGAGCAGTTCTTC. This gives the protein CASDRGDSRYNEQFF.

The chain carries TRBV7-9 and TRBJ2-1; tentatively, D is TRBD1 or TRBD2 (5 bases each). Germline CDR1 is SEHNR and CDR2 is FQNEAQ (reference sequence). The CDR3 length is 15 residues. V was pared by 1 base and J by 6 bases, with 13 bases between. The CDR3, as DNA: TGTGCCAGCAGCTTAGAGGTGGGGGAAACCAATGAGCAGTTCTTC. It is translated as CASSLEVGETNEQFF.

This chain links TRBV9 with TRBJ1-1, with 7 bases fitting TRBD1. Germline lookup yields CDR1 SGDLS and CDR2 YYNGEE. Germline trimming cut 4 bases from V and 0 bases from J; bases unmatched to any gene: 9. The CDR3 totals 16 residues. CDR3 nucleotide sequence: TGTGCCAGCAGCACAGGGGAACAGACGGTGAACACTGAAGCTTTCTTT. It codes for CASSTGEQTVNTEAFF.

This chain uses TRBV28 with TRBJ2-7, with 9 bases fitting TRBD1. The V gene end was trimmed by 5 bases and the J gene end by 6 bases; junction bases not matched to a gene: 8. The CDR3 sequence is 14 residues long. Germline-derived CDR1 and CDR2 are MDHEN and SYDVKM. CDR3 bases: TGTGCCAGCAGTCAACCGGGACAGGGATCCGAGCAGTACTTC. It specifies CASSQPGQGSEQYF.

V is TRBV11-3 and J is TRBJ1-2; maybe TRBD1 (5 bases). Trimming took off 4 bases at V and 6 bases at J, with 12 bases between the two ends. Germline values: CDR1 SGHNT, CDR2 YENEEA. The CDR3 totals 13 residues. CDR3 sequence reads: CASSSEPQDGYTF. CDR3 DNA: TGTGCCAGCAGCTCCGAACCACAGGATGGCTACACCTTC.

This clone was seen once. The genes are TRBV28 and TRBJ1-1, with D perhaps matching TRBD1 (5 bases). V shed 1 base and J shed 6 bases, with 15 bases lying between them. CDR1 and CDR2 from the germline V gene are MDHEN and SYDVKM. This CDR3 has 15 amino acids. In nucleotides, the CDR3 is TGTGCCAGCAGTTTATTTCAGGGAGCCGTGGCTGAAGCTTTCTTT. The encoded protein is CASSLFQGAVAEAFF.

This chain links TRBV12-5 with TRBJ2-1; D gene uncertain. From germline, CDR1 is LGHNT and CDR2 FRNRAP. With 6 bases removed from V and 12 bases from J, the gap between germline ends came to 15 bases. This CDR3 has 12 amino acids. The CDR3 spells CASGTLTIPQFF. DNA of the CDR3: TGTGCTAGTGGAACACTGACAATTCCGCAGTTCTTC.

The J gene is TRBJ1-5, the V gene TRBV19; D not certain. Germline assignment: CDR1 LNHDA and CDR2 SQIVND (reference sequence). V dropped 6 bases and J dropped 4 bases, with 10 bases sitting between them. The CDR3 runs 13 residues. CDR3 sequence: CASRPNFNQPQHF. In DNA, the CDR3 is TGTGCCAGTAGACCTAACTTTAATCAGCCCCAGCATTTT.

This clone was counted only a few times. The chain has TRBV29-1 and TRBJ2-3; D is ambiguous. Germline lookup yields CDR1 SQVTM and CDR2 ANQGSEA. This CDR3 has 10 amino acids. V was pared by 8 bases and J by 3 bases, with 6 bases between. The CDR3 DNA sequence: TGCAGCACTGATACAGATACGCAGTATTTT. It encodes CSTDTDTQYF.

The V call is TRBV28, the J call TRBJ2-7; tentatively, D is TRBD1 (5 bases). CDR1 and CDR2 (germline): MDHEN, SYDVKM. The CDR3 is made up of 13 amino acids. The V gene lost 7 bases and the J gene lost 0 bases, with 10 bases spanning the gap. Here the CDR3 DNA reads TGTGCCAGCAACAGGCAGAGCTCCTACGAGCAGTACTTC. Protein sequence: CASNRQSSYEQYF.

The rearrangement uses TRBV6-6 and TRBJ1-1; D is unresolved. The germline CDR1 and CDR2 sequences are MNHNY and SVGAGI (reference sequence). The CDR3 loop spans 12 amino acids. Trimming removed 5 bases at V and 11 bases at J, with 15 bases between. CDR3 protein: CASSPPLRSAFF. The DNA for the CDR3 is TGTGCCAGCAGTCCCCCTCTTCGTTCGGCTTTCTTT.

This rearrangement joins TRBV7-9 to TRBJ1-2; 7 positions match TRBD1. Germline CDR1 SEHNR, CDR2 FQNEAQ (reference sequence). This CDR3 contains 16 residues. V lost 5 bases and J lost 2; bases outside the gene matches: 11. Here the CDR3 DNA reads TGTGCCAGCAGCGCCGGGACAGTGCTGGGGAACTATGGCTACACCTTC. This gives the protein CASSAGTVLGNYGYTF.

Here the CDR3 DNA reads TGTGCCAGCAGCCAAGATCTTGGAGGCACCGGGGAGCTGTTTTTT. It yields the protein CASSQDLGGTGELFF. The rearrangement uses TRBV4-2 and TRBJ2-2; TRBD2 might be the D (5 bases). The CDR3 is made up of 15 amino acids. Germline loops: CDR1 LGHNA, CDR2 YNFKEQ. Trimming removed 0 bases at V and 4 bases at J, with 9 bases between.

The chain is built from TRBV7-2 and TRBJ2-3; D remains unclear. The V and J ends lost 5 bases and 4 bases respectively, with 10 bases between them. The germline V gene encodes CDR1 SGHTA and CDR2 FQGNSA. The CDR3 loop spans 13 amino acids. DNA for the CDR3: TGTGCCAGCAGCAACCCGGATGCAGATACGCAGTATTTT. Translation: CASSNPDADTQYF.